This passage covers 12 T cell receptor beta chains from one sample sequenced in a study of blood T cell repertoires in COVID-19. Using immunoSEQ multiplex PCR, the repertoire was profiled, and TCRdb retains in-frame clones only, with some absent. Of roughly 100,000 clones listed, more than 90% are singletons. Sequenced: peripheral blood. The receptors shown here come from a man younger than 35 with acute or convalescent COVID-19.

This chain uses TRBV11-2 with TRBJ2-7; no reliable D call. CDR3 length equals 16 residues. V lost 0 bases and J 6 bases, leaving 18 bases between the germline ends. Germline-derived CDR1 and CDR2 are SGHAT and FQNNGV. CDR3 DNA sequence: TGTGCCAGCAGCTTAGATCAAAGCAGGTTCACCCTCGAGCAGTACTTC. Its translation: CASSLDQSRFTLEQYF.

V usage is TRBV14 and J usage is TRBJ1-1, with 8 bases matching TRBD1. CDR1 SGHDN and CDR2 FVKESK come from the germline V gene. The CDR3 totals 14 residues. V gave up 1 base and J gave up 4 bases; unmatched junction bases: 2. The CDR3 here is CASSQVTGGTEAFF. CDR3 nucleotides: TGTGCCAGCAGCCAAGTTACAGGGGGCACTGAAGCTTTCTTT.

The chain employs TRBV14 and TRBJ1-1, with 11 bases lining up with TRBD1. CDR1 is SGHDN and CDR2 is FVKESK in the germline V gene. The junction had 6 bases not matched to a gene; V was cut back by 0 bases and J by 6 bases. This CDR3 spans 16 amino acids. CDR3 bases: TGTGCCAGCAGCCAAGAGTGGGACAGGGGGAAGGCTGAAGCTTTCTTT. It is translated as CASSQEWDRGKAEAFF.

The CDR3 DNA reads TGTGCCAGCAGCCAAGCCACTACTGATACGCAGTATTTT. It yields the protein CASSQATTDTQYF. V and J are TRBV3-1 (or the pseudogene TRBV3-2) and TRBJ2-3; D remains ambiguous. The CDR3 has 13 residues. CDR1 is LGHDT and CDR2 is YNNKEL in the germline V gene (reference sequence). The V gene lost 1 base and the J gene lost 6 bases, with 8 bases spanning the gap.

The chain joins TRBV27 to TRBJ2-3; a weak D match, TRBD1 (5 bases). Trimming stripped 1 base from V and 2 bases from J, with 10 bases between. The CDR3 loop spans 15 amino acids. CDR1 is MNHEY and CDR2 is SMNVEV in the germline V gene (reference sequence). CDR3 DNA sequence: TGTGCCAGCAGTTTATGGGGCCAGGACACAGATACGCAGTATTTT. This gives the protein CASSLWGQDTDTQYF.

This chain uses TRBV27 with TRBJ2-1; 8 positions agree with TRBD2. The CDR3 contains 15 residues. Germline V gene lookup returns CDR1 MNHEY and CDR2 SMNVEV (reference sequence). The junction had 6 bases not matched to a gene; V was cut back by 6 bases and J by 2 bases. CDR3 nucleotides: TGTGCCAGCAGCCCCTCTAGCGGGCCCTACAATGAGCAGTTCTTC. Translating gives CASSPSSGPYNEQFF.

This chain connects TRBV9 to TRBJ1-1; the match to TRBD1 covers 12 bases. Losses at the gene ends were 3 bases for V and 7 bases for J; bases not matched to a gene: 7. The CDR3 contains 15 residues. Germline V CDR1 and CDR2: SGDLS, YYNGEE. DNA for the CDR3: TGTGCCAGCAGCGCCCGGGACAGGGGGCAAGTTGAAGCTTTCTTT. It yields the protein CASSARDRGQVEAFF.

The chain links TRBV14 to TRBJ2-2, with 7 bases lining up with TRBD2. Germline V gene lookup returns CDR1 SGHDN and CDR2 FVKESK. The ends lost 2 bases at V and 2 bases at J; junction bases unmatched: 2. The CDR3 spans 15 residues. The chain's CDR3 is CASSQRGRNTGELFF. Written as DNA, the CDR3 is TGTGCCAGCAGCCAACGCGGGAGAAACACCGGGGAGCTGTTTTTT.

This clone came up a few times. The chain combines TRBV29-1 with TRBJ1-4; D unresolved. The V gene's germline CDR1 is SQVTM and CDR2 ANQGSEA. This CDR3 comprises 13 residues. V lost 4 bases, J lost 6 bases, and 12 bases lay in between. The CDR3 sequence is CSVGERMDEKLFF. CDR3 coding DNA: TGCAGCGTTGGGGAGAGGATGGATGAAAAACTGTTTTTT.

V is TRBV5-6 and J is TRBJ2-7, with 9 bases identical to TRBD2. The CDR3 runs to 19 residues. Germline CDR1 and CDR2: SGHDT and YYEEEE. The ends lost 1 base at V and 2 bases at J; junction bases unmatched: 16. Written as DNA, the CDR3 is TGTGCCAGCAGCTTGCAAAGGGGGGGACTAGCTACAGAGCCCTACGAGCAGTACTTC. Amino acid sequence: CASSLQRGGLATEPYEQYF.

The V gene is TRBV2, the J gene TRBJ1-1, with D hard to call. The germline V and J ends were trimmed by 4 bases and 3 bases, with 9 bases remaining between them. The germline V gene encodes CDR1 SNHLY and CDR2 FYNNEI. This CDR3 region has 13 residues. The CDR3 spells CASSVVRDTEAFF. DNA of the CDR3: TGTGCCAGCAGTGTTGTCCGCGACACTGAAGCTTTCTTT.

J is TRBJ2-1 and V is TRBV18; 9 bases are shared with TRBD1. CDR1 is KGHSH, CDR2 LQKENI, per germline. This CDR3 is built from 15 residues. The V and J ends lost 5 bases and 12 bases, in that order; junction bases with no gene match: 14. The CDR3 reads CASSTGQGSYQGQFF. CDR3 bases: TGTGCCAGCTCAACCGGACAGGGGTCCTACCAGGGGCAGTTCTTC.